The 31 T cell receptor beta chains given below trace back to one sample, sequenced in a study of T cells in pancreatic ductal adenocarcinoma. No neoadjuvant therapy was given to the selected pancreatic ductal adenocarcinoma patients before their surgery. Assay used: immunoSEQ multiplex PCR; TCRdb lists only in-frame clones, some missing. The table has 25,000 to 35,000 clones, around 94% seen once. Sequences were obtained from PBMCs. All receptors derive from a human donor with pancreatic ductal adenocarcinoma.

V is TRBV10-3 and J is TRBJ2-7, with D perhaps matching TRBD2 (6 bases). The CDR3 runs to 15 residues. In germline, CDR1 is ENHRY, CDR2 SYGVKD. V was trimmed by 0 bases and J by 3 bases, leaving 12 bases between them. For the CDR3, the DNA is TGTGCCATCAGTGAGTCGGGGGGAGTCGTCTACGAGCAGTACTTC. This sequence encodes CAISESGGVVYEQYF.

This clone was seen only once. The V and J genes are TRBV7-8 and TRBJ1-4; D not certain. The CDR3 extends over 14 amino acids. Germline CDR1 is SGHVS and CDR2 is FQNEAQ. Between the trimmed V and J ends, which lost 3 bases and 0 bases, there was a span of 5 bases. This chain's CDR3 is CASSFRPTNEKLFF. CDR3 bases: TGTGCCAGCAGCTTCAGACCAACTAATGAAAAACTGTTTTTT.

The chain employs TRBV7-9 and TRBJ1-4; unclear D gene. This CDR3 spans 17 amino acids. Deletions cut 3 bases from V and 3 bases from J, with 17 bases between. Germline CDR1 SEHNR, CDR2 FQNEAQ (reference sequence). The CDR3 bases are TGTGCCAGCAGCTTGGTTGACGGCTCAGCCCCTAATGAAAAACTGTTTTTT. It codes for CASSLVDGSAPNEKLFF.

The gene calls are TRBV6-5 and TRBJ1-2; D is perhaps TRBD1 (5 bases). V lost 5 bases, J lost 2 bases, and 12 bases lay in between. CDR1 MNHEY and CDR2 SVGAGI come from the germline V gene. The length of the CDR3 is 14 residues. The CDR3 nucleotides are TGTGCCAGCAGTCCCAGGGCAGGCAACTATGGCTACACCTTC. Residues: CASSPRAGNYGYTF.

This chain links TRBV5-4 with TRBJ2-3, with 13 bases identical to TRBD2. The V gene's germline CDR1 is SGHNT and CDR2 YYREEE (reference sequence). This CDR3 has 18 residues. After removal of 4 bases from V and 3 bases from J, the junction contained 11 bases not matched to a gene. The chain's CDR3 is CASSPGLAGVKRTDTQYF. CDR3 bases: TGTGCCAGCAGCCCCGGACTAGCGGGAGTCAAGAGGACAGATACGCAGTATTTT.

The chain carries TRBV19 and TRBJ1-5; D may be TRBD1 (6 bases). Trimming removed 6 bases at V and 4 bases at J, with 13 bases between. The CDR3 totals 14 residues. Germline CDR1 is LNHDA and CDR2 is SQIVND (reference sequence). The CDR3 DNA reads as TGTGCCAGTAGGGAGACAGGATTTAATCAGCCCCAGCATTTT. Residues: CASRETGFNQPQHF.

The J gene is TRBJ2-1, the V gene TRBV18; 7 bases map to TRBD2. The V and J ends lost 5 bases and 7 bases, in that order; junction bases with no gene match: 11. Germline V lookup: CDR1 KGHSH, CDR2 LQKENI. The CDR3 has 15 amino acids. For the CDR3, the DNA is TGTGCCAGCTCAGCGACTATGGGGGAGGGAAATGAGCAGTTCTTC. This translates into CASSATMGEGNEQFF.

The gene calls are TRBV6-6 and TRBJ2-1; D is possibly TRBD1 (6 bases). Germline-derived CDR1 and CDR2 are MNHNY and SVGAGI (reference sequence). The CDR3 runs to 12 residues. V was clipped by 6 bases and J by 15 bases, with 18 bases between them. The CDR3 region is CASSSPGDRPFF. The CDR3 DNA reads as TGTGCCAGCAGCTCGCCGGGCGACAGGCCGTTCTTC.

This chain connects TRBV6-6 to TRBJ2-2, with a possible D match to TRBD2 (5 bases). Germline V lookup: CDR1 MNHNY, CDR2 SVGAGI (reference sequence). The CDR3 covers 15 residues. V was cut by 0 bases and J by 7 bases, with 12 bases left in between. The CDR3 bases are TGTGCCAGCAGTTACTCGTATGGAGGCGGCGGGGAGCTGTTTTTT. As protein: CASSYSYGGGGELFF.

The V call is TRBV7-2, the J call TRBJ1-1, with a possible D match to TRBD1 (5 bases). CDR3 length equals 14 residues. Germline CDR1 is SGHTA and CDR2 is FQGNSA. Trimming took 3 bases from V and 6 from J, leaving 14 bases between them. CDR3 sequence (DNA): TGTGCCAGCAGCTTTTCCGGGACCGTCCCTGAAGCTTTCTTT. Translated, it gives CASSFSGTVPEAFF.

The chain is built from TRBV25-1 and TRBJ1-1; 8 bases fit TRBD1. Trimming took 5 bases from V and 5 from J; bases not matched to a gene: 10. CDR1 and CDR2 from the germline V gene are MGHDK and SYGVNS. The CDR3 length is 15 residues. The CDR3 loop reads CASSQTGVLSTEAFF. For the CDR3, the DNA is TGTGCCAGCAGTCAGACAGGGGTTCTGAGTACTGAAGCTTTCTTT.

In this sample, this clone turned up once. The V call is TRBV13, the J call TRBJ2-7, with 8 nucleotides matching TRBD2. The ends lost 5 bases at V and 5 bases at J; junction bases unmatched: 5. This CDR3 comprises 13 residues. CDR1 and CDR2 from the germline V gene are PRHDT and FYEKMQ (reference sequence). Here the CDR3 reads CASSPGLAHEQYF. The CDR3 coding sequence is TGTGCCAGCAGCCCCGGACTAGCCCACGAGCAGTACTTC.

The CDR3 bases are TGTGCCAGCAGTTCGGCAGGGGCATCTGGAAACACCATATATTTT. Translation gives CASSSAGASGNTIYF. The gene calls are TRBV6-5 and TRBJ1-3, with TRBD1 as a possible D gene (6 bases). This CDR3 is 15 amino acids long. Per the germline V gene, CDR1 is MNHEY and CDR2 is SVGAGI. V gave up 4 bases and J gave up 1 base, with 11 bases separating them.

The gene calls are TRBV7-2 and TRBJ2-2; perhaps D is TRBD1 or TRBD2 (5 bases each). The germline V gene has CDR1 SGHTA and CDR2 FQGNSA. This CDR3 spans 13 amino acids. V shed 5 bases and J shed 4 bases, with 8 bases lying between them. The DNA of the CDR3 is TGTGCCAGCAGCCGGGACCTCACCGGGGAGCTGTTTTTT. Translation gives CASSRDLTGELFF.

V usage is TRBV11-2 and J usage is TRBJ2-5; 8 bases are shared with TRBD1. Unmatched junction bases numbered 9, after V lost 4 bases and J lost 2 bases. The CDR3 sequence is 16 residues long. Germline V CDR1 and CDR2: SGHAT, FQNNGV. CDR3 in amino acids: CASSSPGTGAQETQYF. CDR3 DNA sequence: TGTGCCAGCAGCTCTCCCGGGACAGGAGCACAAGAGACCCAGTACTTC.

This rearrangement joins TRBV15 to TRBJ1-1; D call uncertain. CDR1 LNHNV and CDR2 YYDKDF come from the germline V gene (reference sequence). This CDR3 is built from 13 residues. The V gene lost 0 bases and the J gene lost 3 bases, with 5 bases spanning the gap. The CDR3 here is CATSRDLDTEAFF. Here the CDR3 DNA reads TGTGCCACCAGCAGAGATTTGGACACTGAAGCTTTCTTT.

V and J are TRBV2 and TRBJ2-5; the D is unclear. In germline, CDR1 is SNHLY, CDR2 FYNNEI. Trimming left V 5 bases short and J 9 bases short, with 13 bases between. CDR3 length: 12 amino acids. This CDR3 reads CASSFQDSAQYF. CDR3 bases: TGTGCCAGCAGTTTCCAAGACTCGGCCCAGTACTTC.

The chain couples TRBV20-1 to TRBJ1-2, with D possibly being TRBD1 (6 bases). Germline CDR1 is DFQATT and CDR2 is SNEGSKA (reference sequence). This CDR3 contains 11 residues. V was pared by 6 bases and J by 12 bases, with 17 bases between. The CDR3 nucleotides are TGCAGTGCCTTGTCGACAGGTCGCAACACCTTC. Translation gives CSALSTGRNTF.

The chain recombines TRBV6-5 with TRBJ2-5, with 9 positions matching TRBD2. In germline, CDR1 is MNHEY, CDR2 SVGAGI. After removal of 8 bases from V and 4 bases from J, the junction contained 2 bases not matched to a gene. The CDR3 length is 12 residues. Here the CDR3 reads CASRAGGETQYF. The CDR3 bases are TGTGCCAGCCGAGCGGGAGGAGAGACCCAGTACTTC.

The rearrangement uses TRBV28 and TRBJ1-5, with D perhaps matching TRBD1 (6 bases). V shed 4 bases and J shed 3 bases, with 10 bases lying between them. Germline lookup yields CDR1 MDHEN and CDR2 SYDVKM. The CDR3 runs to 14 residues. In nucleotides, the CDR3 is TGTGCCAGCAGTTCAACAGGGCCCAATCAGCCCCAGCATTTT. Its protein is CASSSTGPNQPQHF. Full variable domain (outside the CDR3, taken from reference TRBV28 and TRBJ1-5): DVKVTQSSRYLVKRTGEKVFLECVQDMDHENMFWYRQDPGLGLRLIYFSYDVKMKEKGDIPEGYSVSREKKERFSLILESASTNQTSMYLCASSSTGPNQPQHFGDGTRLSIL.

This chain uses TRBV19 with TRBJ2-7, with D unclear. V dropped 4 bases and J dropped 0 bases, with 7 bases sitting between them. This CDR3 is built from 13 residues. The germline V gene has CDR1 LNHDA and CDR2 SQIVND (reference sequence). Here the CDR3 reads CASSKESSYEQYF. CDR3 DNA: TGTGCCAGTAGTAAAGAAAGCTCCTACGAGCAGTACTTC. The whole variable domain, filled in from reference TRBV19 and TRBJ2-7, reads DGGITQSPKYLFRKEGQNVTLSCEQNLNHDAMYWYRQDPGQGLRLIYYSQIVNDFQKGDIAEGYSVSREKKESFPLTVTSAQKNPTAFYLCASSKESSYEQYFGPGTRLTVT.

The V call is TRBV7-9, the J call TRBJ2-2, with 14 bases fitting TRBD2. V shed 6 bases, J shed 4 bases, and the junction held 13 bases outside the gene matches. CDR1 SEHNR and CDR2 FQNEAQ come from the germline V gene (reference sequence). The CDR3 totals 19 residues. Here the CDR3 DNA reads TGTGCCAGCAGAACCGGGGGACTAGCGGGAGTATCTGGCACCGGGGAGCTGTTTTTT. Amino acids: CASRTGGLAGVSGTGELFF.

The genes are TRBV13 and TRBJ2-1; D may be TRBD2 (6 bases). Germline loops: CDR1 PRHDT, CDR2 FYEKMQ (reference sequence). V gave up 6 bases and J gave up 7 bases, with 19 bases separating them. The CDR3 loop spans 15 amino acids. Here the CDR3 DNA reads TGTGCCAGCAGTCAAGGCCAATTCGCGGGGAATGAGCAGTTCTTC. Translating gives CASSQGQFAGNEQFF.

The rearrangement joins TRBV5-6 to TRBJ2-2; TRBD1 is a possible D gene (5 bases). V was cut by 2 bases and J by 5 bases, with 13 bases left in between. Germline assignment: CDR1 SGHDT and CDR2 YYEEEE. This CDR3 is built from 15 residues. CDR3 loop: CASSLGVAGTGELFF. DNA for the CDR3: TGTGCCAGCAGCTTAGGGGTAGCTGGAACCGGGGAGCTGTTTTTT.

This chain connects TRBV5-5 to TRBJ1-6, with 7 bases matching TRBD1. CDR1 is SGHKS and CDR2 is YYEKEE in the germline V gene (reference sequence). With 4 bases clipped from V and 4 bases from J, the junction kept 8 bases outside the gene matches. CDR3 size: 16 residues. CDR3 sequence (DNA): TGTGCCAGCAGCAAACAGGGGATGGTTTATAATTCACCCCTCCACTTT. This sequence encodes CASSKQGMVYNSPLHF.

The chain is built from TRBV28 and TRBJ1-4, with a possible D match to TRBD1 (6 bases). The CDR3 contains 15 residues. V shed 3 bases and J shed 7 bases, with 15 bases lying between them. The germline V gene encodes CDR1 MDHEN and CDR2 SYDVKM. CDR3 sequence reads: CASSFLQGGVEKLFF. The DNA for the CDR3 is TGTGCCAGCAGTTTTCTACAGGGTGGCGTTGAAAAACTGTTTTTT.

This chain links TRBV7-9 with TRBJ2-1; TRBD2 agrees at 8 bases. The V gene end was trimmed by 5 bases and the J gene end by 3 bases; junction bases not matched to a gene: 9. Per germline, CDR1 SEHNR and CDR2 FQNEAQ (reference sequence). CDR3 length: 16 residues. CDR3 region: CASSHAGGAHYNEQFF. Written as DNA, the CDR3 is TGTGCCAGCAGCCACGCGGGAGGAGCTCACTACAATGAGCAGTTCTTC.

This clone was found once. This rearrangement joins TRBV15 to TRBJ1-4; D unclear. The V gene lost 3 bases and the J gene lost 2 bases, with 10 bases spanning the gap. Per the germline V gene, CDR1 is LNHNV and CDR2 is YYDKDF (reference sequence). CDR3 length: 15 residues. The CDR3 nucleotides are TGTGCCACCAGCAGTGCGAGGGCTACTAATGAAAAACTGTTTTTT. This translates into CATSSARATNEKLFF.

V and J are TRBV25-1 and TRBJ1-5; 8 bases align to TRBD1. The CDR3 is 18 amino acids. Germline V gene lookup returns CDR1 MGHDK and CDR2 SYGVNS. Trimming cost V 5 bases and J 5 bases; bases outside gene matches: 17. The CDR3 region has the DNA TGTGCCAGCAGTAATGATTTTATCTTGGGACAGGTGCATCAGCCCCAGCATTTT. Its translation: CASSNDFILGQVHQPQHF.

The CDR3 DNA reads as TGTGCCAGCAGCCAAGATCTTGGGCAGCCCCAGCATTTT. Residues: CASSQDLGQPQHF. J is TRBJ1-5 and V is TRBV4-2; D uncertain. This CDR3 has 13 residues. Trimming removed 0 bases at V and 7 bases at J, with 7 bases between. Germline-derived CDR1 and CDR2 are LGHNA and YNFKEQ.

The CDR3 is CASRLARGQPQHF. DNA for the CDR3: TGTGCCAGCAGACTCGCTCGGGGGCAGCCCCAGCATTTT. This chain uses TRBV6-1 with TRBJ1-5; D possibly corresponds to TRBD1 (5 bases). The CDR3 runs 13 residues. The V and J ends lost 6 bases and 7 bases respectively, with 13 bases between them. Germline-derived CDR1 and CDR2 are MNHNS and SASEGT.